This T cell receptor beta chain emerged from a study of T cell responses to AZD1222 COVID-19 vaccine. Study-wide findings and caveats: Only five to seven AZD1222 recipients tested seropositive at baseline.

The method was immunoSEQ multiplex PCR; TCRdb's version includes in-frame clones alone and lacks a portion of them. The table records just under 90,000 clones, about 88% of them present only once. This CDR3 is 14 amino acids long. Per the germline V gene, CDR1 is KGHSH and CDR2 is LQKENI. V shed 3 bases, J shed 5 bases, and the junction held 5 bases outside the gene matches. As concerns this clone: The antigen is undetermined.

The source is an adult who received the AZD1222 COVID-19 vaccine. The material sequenced was peripheral blood, taken 28 days after the second AZD1222 dose. The V gene is TRBV18, the J gene TRBJ1-1, with 8 bases that match TRBD1. The CDR3 nucleotides read TGTGCCAGCTCACCGACAGGGGCGGGGACTGAAGCTTTCTTT. Protein product: CASSPTGAGTEAFF.